This T cell receptor beta chain derives from a study of T-cell memory formation after mild COVID-19. TCRdb processed the 5' RACE reads anew with MiXCR; each CDR3 protein has one entry. Counted here are a few hundred thousand distinct CDR3 sequences, more than 8% occurring once; the ten biggest clones make up more than 20%. The junction had 7 bases not matched to a gene; V was cut back by 5 bases and J by 7 bases. The germline gives CDR1 SGHTA, CDR2 FQGNSA. The CDR3 spans 14 residues. This clonotype was seen only a few times. Material for sequencing was PBMCs or a T cell subset sorted from them (not recorded which). The sequence derives from a man aged 18 to 29 who had mild COVID-19 (a few samples of this study predate the infection). Cell type and time point are not known. The chain carries TRBV7-2 and TRBJ1-5; TRBD1 matches at 8 bases. CDR3 nucleotides: TGTGCCAGCAGCGCGGACAGGGCAGGCCAGCCCCAGCATTTT. It specifies CASSADRAGQPQHF.